The source of this TCR beta chain is a study of CD4 T cells in relation to SARS-CoV-2 and coronaviruses (TCRdb year 2021). Broadly, across the study: Using patient-derived lymphoblastoid cell lines, the shared crossreactive spike epitopes were mapped to their HLA restriction. At the level of individual TCR clonotypes, the study evaluated whether memory CD4+ T cells crossreact between the spike proteins of SARS-CoV-2 and those of common cold coronaviruses. The Adaptive Biotechnologies TCR-sequencing kit was used for samples from three pre-COVID donors and for the naive versus memory experiments, whereas the other data were Illumina-based. For other donors in the study, expansion assays were sequenced with a different, Illumina-based TCR-beta assay. On the study overall, not on this receptor specifically: Because no donor provided both pre-pandemic and post-infection samples, tracing the source of pre-existing responses was limited. Compared with monoreactive clones, crossreactive clones had significantly weaker SARS-CoV-2-driven expansion, a result consistent with antigenic imprinting. Approximately 69% of donors had memory CD4+ clonotypes that crossrecognized SARS-CoV-2 and at least one common cold coronavirus spike. Sequencing naive versus memory cells indicated that the assay picks up memory recall responses, not primary responses primed during culture. The study was constrained by small numbers of patients and of tested TCRs. Because the crossreactivity analysis focused on spike protein, crossreactivity against other viral proteins was not assessed.

The junction carries 11 bases between V and J, which are trimmed by 5 bases and 0 bases respectively. Counted from cysteine to phenylalanine, this CDR3 has 15 amino acids. Only the CDR3 portion is preserved as DNA: 45 bases, with reading frame beginning at the first base. The germline V gene (reference sequence) specifies LNHDA as CDR1 and SQIVND as CDR2. Uncultured naive and memory CD4+ T cell DNA received deep-resolution immunoSEQ TCR-beta sequencing. The study's processing was this. Preprocessing removed nonproductive sequences and CDR3s not starting with C, not ending with F or W, or shorter than 7 amino acids. Cultured and uncultured naive and memory CD4+ repertoires were searched for previously identified spike- and CEF-reactive CDR3s. CDR3 homology was measured as pairwise Levenshtein distance, computed with the stringdist R package after trimming three terminal residues from each end. The table was pulled from immuneACCESS by TCRdb, which kept in-frame rearrangements only. Such tables lose some clones; where checked, under half of the loss comes from unresolved V genes, and the rest has no known cause. The V and J calls and clone size come from that table; D and trimming were worked out from the DNA. For this sample the table gives 60,000 or so clones, of which around 93% were detected only once. 0.13% to 0.15% of the sample belongs to the ten largest clones.

CD4+ T cells from unexposed donors were collected before the COVID-19 pandemic (2011-2018). To separate naive from memory CD4+ T cells, cryopreserved PBMCs first underwent CD4 enrichment and then EasySep naive CD4+ T cell enrichment. The leukapheresis product used for the unexposed donors was purchased from a commercial source. Ficoll-Paque PLUS gradient centrifugation was used to isolate PBMCs from either whole blood or leukapheresis product. The PBMCs went either fresh into the expansion assay or into cryopreservation at -140 degrees C. The QIAamp Micro DNA Kit was used to extract genomic DNA from the CD4+ T cells. Note on this clone: The clone's antigen remains unknown. No quality values exist for individual bases; no much larger clone is one base distant.

The rearranged chain carries TRBV19 and TRBJ2-1; no D gene is confidently identified. This clonotype was sampled from a human donor in good health. The sample comprised naive CD4+ T cells from PBMCs. In light of the paper, this sample's cell subset or site label describes: naive CD4+ T cells isolated by negative enrichment. The CDR3 region has the sequence CASSHGRSSYNEQFF. The sequenced DNA: TGTGCCAGTAGTCACGGGCGAAGCTCCTACAATGAGCAGTTCTTC.